One and the same sample provided the 7 T cell receptor beta chains below, sequenced in a study of cytomegalovirus exposure and HLA in healthy donors. PCR used 60 Vbeta primers and 13 Jbeta primers. Profiling relied on immunoSEQ multiplex PCR, and the TCRdb table lists in-frame clones only, not all of them. The profile shows 100,000 to 150,000 clones, roughly four fifths of them singletons. Sequencing was done on a sample of PBMCs. The receptors come from a middle-aged woman in good health and CMV-seropositive.

V is TRBV14 and J is TRBJ2-1, with D perhaps TRBD2 (5 bases). CDR1 is SGHDN, CDR2 FVKESK, per germline. The CDR3 extends over 14 amino acids. With 4 bases removed from V and 3 bases from J, the gap between germline ends came to 10 bases. Written as DNA, the CDR3 is TGTGCCAGCAGCCCACCTACTAGCTACAATGAGCAGTTCTTC. As protein: CASSPPTSYNEQFF.

The sample holds one count of this clone. The junction and the germline gene differ at one end; a read error may be behind it. The rearrangement joins TRBV29-1 to TRBJ2-1, with 8 nucleotides matching TRBD1. Germline V lookup: CDR1 SQVTM, CDR2 ANQGSEA. CDR3 length equals 15 residues. CDR3 sequence (DNA): TGCAGCGTCGCCCGGACAGGGTCCTCCCACAATGAGCAGTTCTTC. This encodes CSVARTGSSHNEQFF.

This chain connects TRBV5-1 to TRBJ1-1; the D is unclear. Trimming cost V 4 bases and J 1 base, with 17 bases left between them. This CDR3 is 16 amino acids long. Per the germline V gene, CDR1 is SGHRS and CDR2 is YFSETQ. The CDR3 DNA follows: TGCGCCAGCAGCCCCTGGCGGGCATCTGAGAACACTGAAGCTTTCTTT. Its translation is CASSPWRASENTEAFF.

The gene calls are TRBV27 and TRBJ2-2; TRBD1 might be the D (6 bases). Trimming stripped 8 bases from V and 4 bases from J, with 14 bases between. There are 14 residues in the CDR3. Per the germline V gene, CDR1 is MNHEY and CDR2 is SMNVEV (reference sequence). CDR3 bases: TGTGCCAGCGGGCTAAAACAGGGCACCGGGGAGCTGTTTTTT. Encoded protein: CASGLKQGTGELFF.

V usage is TRBV20-1 and J usage is TRBJ1-2; D might be TRBD1 (5 bases). V shed 6 bases and J shed 12 bases, with 17 bases lying between them. Per germline, CDR1 DFQATT and CDR2 SNEGSKA (reference sequence). This CDR3 region has 11 residues. DNA of the CDR3: TGCAGTGCCCTCCGGGTTGGGGCGAACACCTTC. It specifies CSALRVGANTF.

The chain recombines TRBV2 with TRBJ2-7; 7 positions match TRBD1. The CDR3 consists of 14 residues. Per the germline V gene, CDR1 is SNHLY and CDR2 is FYNNEI. V lost 6 bases to trimming and J lost 0 bases; unmatched junction nucleotides: 5. CDR3 region: CASRRHRGSYEQYF. DNA for the CDR3: TGTGCCAGCAGGAGACACAGGGGCTCCTACGAGCAGTACTTC. Based on the CDR3 plus reference TRBV2 and TRBJ2-7, the full variable domain is EPEVTQTPSHQVTQMGQEVILRCVPISNHLYFYWYRQILGQKVEFLVSFYNNEISEKSEIFDDQFSVERPDGSNFTLKIRSTKLEDSAMYFCASRRHRGSYEQYFGPGTRLTVT.

The chain recombines TRBV15 with TRBJ2-5; perhaps TRBD2 as D (5 bases). The germline V gene has CDR1 LNHNV and CDR2 YYDKDF (reference sequence). Trimming took off 3 bases at V and 4 bases at J, with 9 bases between the two ends. The CDR3 has 13 amino acids. For the CDR3, the DNA is TGTGCCACCAGCAGCGGGATTGGAGAGACCCAGTACTTC. It is translated as CATSSGIGETQYF. Together with reference TRBV15 and TRBJ2-5, the CDR3 gives the full variable domain: DAMVIQNPRYQVTQFGKPVTLSCSQTLNHNVMYWYQQKSSQAPKLLFHYYDKDFNNEADTPDNFQSRRPNTSFCFLDIRSPGLGDTAMYLCATSSGIGETQYFGPGTRLLVL.